Sequencing of this T cell receptor beta chain was carried out in a study of T cells in Graves' hyperthyroidism and ophthalmopathy. General study results and limits: It was a median about 6 months before onset that the model predicted ophthalmopathy.

V was clipped by 7 bases and J by 1 base, with 22 bases between them. CDR3 length: 17 residues. CDR1 is MNHNS, CDR2 SASEGT, per germline. First hyperthyroidism diagnosis is when the blood sample was obtained, before any ophthalmopathy symptoms. Fresh peripheral blood, less than 11 ml of it, supplied the PBMCs. The investigators amplified TCR beta CDR3 regions from RNA transcripts. The HTBI set primed first-round TCR CDR3 RT-PCR. TCRdb processed the multiplex PCR reads anew with MiXCR; each CDR3 protein has one entry. Of some 250,000 distinct CDR3 sequences in the sample, roughly 14% were seen once. This clonotype has at least ten counts. Its antigen remains unknown.

The rearrangement joins TRBV6-1 to TRBJ1-1; possible D gene TRBD1, 6 bases. The TCR comes from a woman aged 40-49 years with Graves' hyperthyroidism that later progressed to Graves' ophthalmopathy. Sequencing was done on a sample of blood. DNA for the CDR3: TGTGCCAGCATCAAAGTTTACCAGGGGCGAAGGAACACTGAAGCTTTCTTT. Its protein product is CASIKVYQGRRNTEAFF.